This TCR beta chain appears in the sequencing data of a study of PD-1 blockade in classical Hodgkin lymphoma (dated by TCRdb to the early 2020s). Study-wide context: Nivolumab dosing was 3 mg/kg intravenously every 2 weeks, continuing until either disease progression or unacceptable toxicity. To define a peripheral blood immune signature of response to PD-1 blockade in classical Hodgkin lymphoma, the study combined TCR beta sequencing with CyTOF.

As for this clone: The antigen it binds to is not known. Per-base quality was not reported, and no clone a single base away is much larger than it.

Interpreted using the paper, the time point label stands for: cycle 1 day 1 (C1D1), immediately before nivolumab initiation. Every trial patient had relapsed following autologous stem cell transplantation, and prior brentuximab vedotin exposure was what differed among cohorts A, B and C. The trial cohort included fewer than 60 patients with relapsed/refractory classical Hodgkin lymphoma, and each patient had a best overall response of complete response, partial response or progressive disease. Single-agent nivolumab was administered to trial patients in the multi-cohort phase II CheckMate 205 trial. An independent review committee assessed best overall response using the 2007 International Working Group response criteria. Trial PBMCs were collected immediately before nivolumab initiation (C1D1) and during therapy at cycle 2 day 1 and cycle 4 day 1. Peripheral blood was collected in 8 mL Vacutainer Cell Preparation Tubes, from which PBMCs were isolated by centrifugation and then cryopreserved.

The Qiagen DNeasy kit was used to extract genomic DNA both from unsorted PBMCs and from the negatively selected CD4+ and CD8+ fractions. TCR beta CDR3 regions were amplified by immunoSEQ multiplex PCR using primers annealing to V and J segments. A synthetic immune receptor repertoire was used to minimize amplification bias, and any residual bias was removed computationally once sequencing was done. For the original study's pipeline: Custom Python scripts were used to quantify repertoire diversity as the Shannon entropy index. The unsorted, CD4+ and CD8+ repertoires were each analyzed separately, with the exception of combined analyses, where CD4+ and CD8+ sequences were merged in silico. A clone was considered expanded if an increase in frequency of at least 2-fold after treatment relative to C1D1 was found, and a pseudocount of 0.5 was applied to clones undetected at baseline. Clones with 0 or 1 copy at C1D1 were defined as singleton clones, while clones with 2 or more copies were defined as non-singleton clones. Clones expanded in unsorted samples were assigned a CD4+, CD8+ or unknown annotation through matching of protein sequences in sorted samples from the same patient. Diversity changes from C1D1 to C4D1 were tested in paired samples using Wilcoxon tests. The table comes from immuneACCESS by way of TCRdb, which keeps in-frame sequences with V and J called. Part of the clones is missing from these tables; in studies checked, under half for an unresolved V gene and the rest for unknown reasons. Clone size and V and J calls were adopted from that table, with D and trimming inferred from the DNA. Within this sample are tens of thousands of clones, with roughly 80% of them counted one time only. The ten largest clones take up approximately 20% of the sample.

Broad study findings and their caveats: Among trial patients, those achieving complete response had baseline diversity similar to that of newly diagnosed patients, while diversity was significantly lower in partial responders and progressors. Baseline TCR diversity was reported to be lower in newly diagnosed patients than in healthy donors and to be lower still in relapsed/refractory patients. Lower diversity was observed in patients in whom nivolumab was started less than 1 year after ASCT, and these patients were excluded from later analyses so that confounding by immune reconstitution would be avoided. By C4D1, a significant rise was seen in CD4+ TCR diversity but not in CD8+ TCR diversity (p=0.0027 vs p=0.16), and the rise was most apparent among complete responders (p=0.02). The study covered only a single clinical trial cohort, and the causes of the repertoire differences, possibly disease activity or prior therapy, were still not defined.

This receptor was identified in a human donor with classical Hodgkin lymphoma. This specimen was peripheral blood mononuclear cells (PBMCs), taken at baseline.

The sequence in DNA is TGTGCCAGCAGTTACTTTGGACAGGGGGTTAATGAAAAACTGTTTTTT. This gives the protein CASSYFGQGVNEKLFF. Rearrangement joined TRBV6-6 to TRBJ1-4; TRBD1 fits 10 bases in the junction. V is cut back by 1 base and J by 4 bases, with 3 bases in the junction unmatched. The CDR3 starts with the cysteine, ends with the phenylalanine, and has 16 residues. The CDR3 DNA has 48 bases and is translated from base 1. Taken from the germline V gene (reference sequence), the CDR1 and CDR2 loops are MNHNY and SVGAGI.